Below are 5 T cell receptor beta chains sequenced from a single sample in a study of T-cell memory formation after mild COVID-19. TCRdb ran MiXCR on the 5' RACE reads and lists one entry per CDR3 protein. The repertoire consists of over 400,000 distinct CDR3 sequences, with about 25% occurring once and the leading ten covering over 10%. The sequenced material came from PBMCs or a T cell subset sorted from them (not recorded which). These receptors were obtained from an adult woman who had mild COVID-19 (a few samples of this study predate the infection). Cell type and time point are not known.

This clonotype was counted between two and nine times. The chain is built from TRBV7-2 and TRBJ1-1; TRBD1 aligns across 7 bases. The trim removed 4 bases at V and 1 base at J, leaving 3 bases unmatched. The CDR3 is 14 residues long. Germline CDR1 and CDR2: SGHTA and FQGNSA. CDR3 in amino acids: CASSYRTGNTEAFF. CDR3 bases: TGTGCCAGCAGCTACAGGACAGGGAACACTGAAGCTTTCTTT. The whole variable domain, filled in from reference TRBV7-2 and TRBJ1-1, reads GAGVSQSPSNKVTEKGKDVELRCDPISGHTALYWYRQSLGQGLEFLIYFQGNSAPDKSGLPSDRFSAERTGGSVSTLTIQRTQQEDSAVYLCASSYRTGNTEAFFGQGTRLTVV.

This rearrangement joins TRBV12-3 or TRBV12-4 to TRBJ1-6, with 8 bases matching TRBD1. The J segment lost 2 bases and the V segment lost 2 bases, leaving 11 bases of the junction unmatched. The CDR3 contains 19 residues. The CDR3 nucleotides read TGTGCCAGCAGTTTAAGCCGGGACAGGCGTCGTCCCTATAATTCACCCCTCCACTTT. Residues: CASSLSRDRRRPYNSPLHF.

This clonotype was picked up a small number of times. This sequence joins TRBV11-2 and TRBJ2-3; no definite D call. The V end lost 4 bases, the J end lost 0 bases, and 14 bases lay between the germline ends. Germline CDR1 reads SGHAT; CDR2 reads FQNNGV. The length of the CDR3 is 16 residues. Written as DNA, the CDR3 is TGTGCCAGCAGCTCAGGCGTGGGCCAGAGCACAGATACGCAGTATTTT. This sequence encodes CASSSGVGQSTDTQYF.

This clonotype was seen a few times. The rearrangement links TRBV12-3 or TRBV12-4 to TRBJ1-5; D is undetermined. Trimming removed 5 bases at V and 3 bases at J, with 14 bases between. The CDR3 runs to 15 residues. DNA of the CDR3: TGTGCCAGCAGTCGCCGCGACGGGTACAATCAGCCCCAGCATTTT. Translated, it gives CASSRRDGYNQPQHF.

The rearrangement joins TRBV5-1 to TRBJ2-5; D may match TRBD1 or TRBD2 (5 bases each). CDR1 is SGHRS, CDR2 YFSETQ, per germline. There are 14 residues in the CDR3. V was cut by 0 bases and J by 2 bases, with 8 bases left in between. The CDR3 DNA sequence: TGCGCCAGCAGCTTGGATTGGGGGCAAGAGACCCAGTACTTC. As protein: CASSLDWGQETQYF.